This record covers a single TCR beta chain. TCRdb processed the RT-PCR reads anew with MiXCR; each CDR3 protein has one entry. The data contain 150,000 to 200,000 distinct CDR3 sequences, approximately 28% of them singletons. This sample was included in a study of patients and donors after allogeneic stem cell transplantation. CDR3 length equals 17 residues. Germline CDR1 is MNHEY and CDR2 is SMNVEV (reference sequence). V was cut by 3 bases and J by 7 bases, with 19 bases left in between. This receptor was taken from a human donor who was either an allogeneic HSCT recipient or a stem cell or donor lymphocyte infusion donor (not recorded which). It is not recorded whose cells these are; they may come from a transplant donor. This sequence joins TRBV27 and TRBJ1-6; a weak D match, TRBD1 (5 bases). Sequences were obtained from blood, either unsorted or a sorted T cell fraction (not recorded which). The chain's CDR3 is CASSLIGGGTRNSPLHF. The DNA of the CDR3 is TGTGCCAGCAGTTTGATTGGTGGAGGGACCAGGAATTCACCCCTCCACTTT.